This T cell receptor beta chain emerged from a study of OX40 agonist ivuxolimab in advanced cancers. Across the whole study: The patients got ivuxolimab, which is an agonistic anti-OX40 (CD134) antibody. Patients with prior anti-PD-1, anti-PD-L1 or anti-CTLA-4 therapy were eligible; about 41% had some.

The CDR3 totals 15 residues. V lost 6 bases, J lost 4 bases, and 16 bases lay in between. In germline, CDR1 is MNHEY, CDR2 SVGAGI. The assay was immunoSEQ multiplex PCR, and TCRdb's table has in-frame clones only and misses some. The sample lists 80,000 or so clones; roughly 87% were seen once. The V gene is TRBV6-5, the J gene TRBJ2-1; perhaps TRBD1 as D (5 bases). This sample comprised CD4+ or CD8+ T cells sorted from blood, obtained in a trial of the OX40 agonist ivuxolimab. The clonotype comes from an adult with an advanced solid tumor such as melanoma, head and neck, liver or kidney cancer. This CDR3 reads CASRSGPRVYNEQFF. In nucleotides, the CDR3 is TGTGCCAGCAGGTCAGGGCCTCGCGTGTACAATGAGCAGTTCTTC.